The clone carrying this T cell receptor (beta chain) has only a few counts. Its target is unknown. This record belongs to a study of T-cell reconstitution after alpha-beta-depleted transplantation in children. General study findings and limits: Diversity and T-cell counts at one year after transplant derived mostly from new T cells. Day-60 TCRbeta diversity that was high in some patients was derived from surviving recipient T cells and thymic progenitors. Reportedly, roughly two months post-transplant, alpha-beta T cells arose from several hundred expanded graft clones.

This CDR3 comprises 15 residues. Trimming cost V 3 bases and J 2 bases, with 12 bases left between them. Germline V gene lookup returns CDR1 SGHTA and CDR2 FQGTGA. During its preparation, the TCRbeta library received unique molecular identifiers. MiXCR, run by TCRdb on the PCR reads, gives a single entry per CDR3 protein. The repertoire includes 700,000 to 950,000 distinct CDR3 sequences, around 15% of them detected once, and roughly 5% sits in the top ten. The genes are TRBV7-3 and TRBJ2-3, with D perhaps TRBD1 (6 bases). The sequencing here drew on PBMCs, mostly from graft donor cells, taken 360 days after TCRalphabeta/CD19-depleted stem cell transplant. This clonotype was sampled from a male patient between 10 and 17 years old who had a stem cell transplant for acute lymphoblastic leukemia, so the T cells may come from the graft donor. Written as DNA, the CDR3 is TGTGCCAGCAGCTTCTCGCTGGGGGCCACAGATACGCAGTATTTT. The encoded protein is CASSFSLGATDTQYF.